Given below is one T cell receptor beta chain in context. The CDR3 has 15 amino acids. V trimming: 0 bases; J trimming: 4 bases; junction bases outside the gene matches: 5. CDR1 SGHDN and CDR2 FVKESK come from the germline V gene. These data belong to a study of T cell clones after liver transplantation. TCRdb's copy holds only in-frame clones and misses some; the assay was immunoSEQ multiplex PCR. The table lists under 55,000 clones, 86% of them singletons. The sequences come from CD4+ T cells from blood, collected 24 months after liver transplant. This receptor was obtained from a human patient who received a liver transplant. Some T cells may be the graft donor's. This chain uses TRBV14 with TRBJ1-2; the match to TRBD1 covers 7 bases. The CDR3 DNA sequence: TGTGCCAGCAGCCAAGATCTGGGACAGATCTATGGCTACACCTTC. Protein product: CASSQDLGQIYGYTF.